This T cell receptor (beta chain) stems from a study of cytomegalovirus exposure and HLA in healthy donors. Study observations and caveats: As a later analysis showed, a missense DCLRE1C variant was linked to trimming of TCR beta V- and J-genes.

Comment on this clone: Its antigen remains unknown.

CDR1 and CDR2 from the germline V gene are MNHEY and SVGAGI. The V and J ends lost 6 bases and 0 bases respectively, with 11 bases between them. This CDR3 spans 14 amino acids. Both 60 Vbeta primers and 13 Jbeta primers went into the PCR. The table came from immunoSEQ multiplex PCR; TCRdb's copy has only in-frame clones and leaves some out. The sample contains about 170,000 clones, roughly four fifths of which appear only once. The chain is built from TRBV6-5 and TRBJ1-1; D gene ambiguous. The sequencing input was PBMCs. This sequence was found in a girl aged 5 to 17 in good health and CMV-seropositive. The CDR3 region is CASSRSPMNTEAFF. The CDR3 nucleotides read TGTGCCAGCAGCCGATCTCCTATGAACACTGAAGCTTTCTTT.